These T cell receptor beta chains were read from a single sample in a study of Graves' ophthalmopathy and Graves' hyperthyroidism. TCRdb called the multiplex PCR reads again in MiXCR, with one record for every CDR3 protein. The sample gives more than 40,000 distinct CDR3 sequences, under 55% of which show up once; approximately 20% is in the top ten. Sequenced input: peripheral blood. These receptors were obtained from an adult man with Graves' ophthalmopathy. The CDR3 runs from the conserved cysteine through the conserved F or W. A D gene is named only where the DNA matches it firmly. The size of a clone is reported for some rows only, either as once, few or many, or as a class for expanded clones.

v_call: TRBV5-1
clone_size: many
j_call: TRBJ2-6
d_call: NA
cdr3_nt: TGCGCCAGCAGCTTGACGGGAAGCTCTGGGGCCAACGTCCTGACTTTC
cdr3_aa: CASSLTGSSGANVLTF

v_call: TRBV3-1
clone_size: many
j_call: TRBJ1-5
d_call: NA
cdr3_nt: TGTGCCAGCAGCTCGCAAAATCAGCCCCAGCATTTT
cdr3_aa: CASSSQNQPQHF

v_call: TRBV20-1
clone_size: NA
j_call: TRBJ1-6
d_call: TRBD1
cdr3_nt: TGCAGTGCTAGGGGACAGGGTTTTTCACCCCTCCACTTT
cdr3_aa: CSARGQGFSPLHF

v_call: TRBV7-2
clone_size: NA
j_call: TRBJ1-6
d_call: NA
cdr3_nt: TGTGCCAGCAGTGTAACGGCCCATTCACCCCTCCACTTT
cdr3_aa: CASSVTAHSPLHF

v_call: TRBV7-2
clone_size: many
j_call: TRBJ1-1
d_call: NA
cdr3_nt: TGTGCCAGCAGCTTAGGAGCGGTGACTGAAGCTTTCTTT
cdr3_aa: CASSLGAVTEAFF

v_call: TRBV6-2/TRBV6-3
clone_size: many
j_call: TRBJ2-3
d_call: NA
cdr3_nt: TGTGCCAGCAGTTACCCCGTCGTTACGCAGTATTTT
cdr3_aa: CASSYPVVTQYF

v_call: TRBV20-1
clone_size: NA
j_call: TRBJ2-5
d_call: TRBD2
cdr3_nt: TGCAGTGCTAGAGGGTTAGCGGGCGGTAAAGAGACCCAGTACTTC
cdr3_aa: CSARGLAGGKETQYF

v_call: TRBV4-1
clone_size: many
j_call: TRBJ1-4
d_call: NA
cdr3_nt: TGCGCCAGCAGTCCGAGTATCTACAGAGACATTAATGAAAAACTGTTTTTT
cdr3_aa: CASSPSIYRDINEKLFF

v_call: TRBV12-3/TRBV12-4
clone_size: many
j_call: TRBJ2-7
d_call: TRBD1
cdr3_nt: TGTGCCAGCAGGCGACAGGGTAGGACCTACGAGCAGTACTTC
cdr3_aa: CASRRQGRTYEQYF

v_call: TRBV10-1
clone_size: NA
j_call: TRBJ1-2
d_call: NA
cdr3_nt: TGCGCCAGCACTGGGACCGACAACTATGGCTACACCTTC
cdr3_aa: CASTGTDNYGYTF

v_call: TRBV20-1
clone_size: NA
j_call: TRBJ1-5
d_call: NA
cdr3_nt: TGCAGTGCCCTCGGGACTTTCAATCAGCCCCAGCATTTT
cdr3_aa: CSALGTFNQPQHF

v_call: TRBV20-1
clone_size: many
j_call: TRBJ2-3
d_call: NA
cdr3_nt: TGCAGTGCTAAGCCGGGACTCGGCACAGATACGCAGTATTTT
cdr3_aa: CSAKPGLGTDTQYF

v_call: TRBV19
clone_size: NA
j_call: TRBJ1-2
d_call: NA
cdr3_nt: TGTGCCAGCCTTAACGGTTACTATGGCTACACCTTC
cdr3_aa: CASLNGYYGYTF

v_call: TRBV4-3
clone_size: NA
j_call: TRBJ2-3
d_call: TRBD2
cdr3_nt: TGCGCCAGCAGCCAAGAGCTAGCGGGGGGCACAGATACGCAGTATTTT
cdr3_aa: CASSQELAGGTDTQYF

v_call: TRBV6-5
clone_size: NA
j_call: TRBJ1-6
d_call: TRBD1
cdr3_nt: TGTGCCAGCAGCCACCCCCCAGGACAGGGCCCACCCCTCCACTTT
cdr3_aa: CASSHPPGQGPPLHF

v_call: TRBV6-6
clone_size: NA
j_call: TRBJ2-5
d_call: TRBD2
cdr3_nt: TGTGCCAGCAGTTACTCGCCTAGCGGGAGCGGCGAGACCCAGTACTTC
cdr3_aa: CASSYSPSGSGETQYF

v_call: TRBV11-3
clone_size: many
j_call: TRBJ2-3
d_call: NA
cdr3_nt: TGTGCCAGCAGCTTAGAATCTGCAGATACGCAGTATTTT
cdr3_aa: CASSLESADTQYF

v_call: TRBV28
clone_size: many
j_call: TRBJ1-5
d_call: NA
cdr3_nt: TGTGCCAGCAGTTTACCCGGAAATCAGCCCCAGCATTTT
cdr3_aa: CASSLPGNQPQHF

v_call: TRBV7-9
clone_size: NA
j_call: TRBJ2-3
d_call: NA
cdr3_nt: TGTGCCAGCAACAGGCTGTCCCCTGACACAGATACGCAGTATTTT
cdr3_aa: CASNRLSPDTDTQYF

v_call: TRBV7-6
clone_size: NA
j_call: TRBJ1-6
d_call: NA
cdr3_nt: TGTGCCAGCAGCTCACGAGTGGTTGAACCCCTCCACTTT
cdr3_aa: CASSSRVVEPLHF

v_call: TRBV5-1
clone_size: many
j_call: TRBJ2-3
d_call: TRBD1
cdr3_nt: TGCGCCAGCAGTTTAAACGGACAGGGGACAGATACGCAGTATTTT
cdr3_aa: CASSLNGQGTDTQYF

v_call: TRBV30
clone_size: NA
j_call: TRBJ1-6
d_call: NA
cdr3_nt: TGTGCCTGGAGTGTGGGGGATTCACCCCTCCACTTT
cdr3_aa: CAWSVGDSPLHF

v_call: TRBV5-4
clone_size: NA
j_call: TRBJ1-1
d_call: NA
cdr3_nt: TGTGCCAGCAGCTTGGGGGCACGGAACACTGAAGCTTTCTTT
cdr3_aa: CASSLGARNTEAFF

v_call: TRBV6-6
clone_size: many
j_call: TRBJ2-1
d_call: NA
cdr3_nt: TGTGCCAGCACTTACATCCGGCAGGGAGGCGTCCAGGGGCAGTTCTTC
cdr3_aa: CASTYIRQGGVQGQFF

v_call: TRBV29-1
clone_size: NA
j_call: TRBJ2-1
d_call: TRBD1
cdr3_nt: TGCAGCGCGGGACAGGGGGACTACAATGAGCAGTTCTTC
cdr3_aa: CSAGQGDYNEQFF

v_call: TRBV20-1
clone_size: once
j_call: TRBJ2-7
d_call: TRBD2
cdr3_nt: TGCAGTGCTAGGTGGAGCGGGAGGGCCTACGAGCAGTACTTC
cdr3_aa: CSARWSGRAYEQYF

v_call: TRBV19
clone_size: medium-sized
j_call: TRBJ2-7
d_call: TRBD2
cdr3_nt: TGTGCCAGTAGTACGGGACTAGAAGAGCCACGACGCTTC
cdr3_aa: CASSTGLEEPRRF

v_call: TRBV5-5
clone_size: many
j_call: TRBJ2-5
d_call: NA
cdr3_nt: TGTGCCAGCAGCTTGTTCCCCAGGGGACGAGCCCAAGAGACCCAGTACTTC
cdr3_aa: CASSLFPRGRAQETQYF

v_call: TRBV5-1
clone_size: many
j_call: TRBJ2-5
d_call: TRBD2
cdr3_nt: TGCGCCAGCAGCTTCGGACTAGCGGGAGAGGGAGAGACCCAGTACTTC
cdr3_aa: CASSFGLAGEGETQYF

v_call: TRBV7-9
clone_size: NA
j_call: TRBJ1-1
d_call: NA
cdr3_nt: TGTGCCAGCAGTTCCGGGGTGAACACTGAAGCTTTCTTT
cdr3_aa: CASSSGVNTEAFF

v_call: TRBV10-2
clone_size: NA
j_call: TRBJ1-6
d_call: NA
cdr3_nt: TGCGCCAGCAGTGATCAAAACGGACTCTCGAATTCACCCCTCCACTTT
cdr3_aa: CASSDQNGLSNSPLHF

v_call: TRBV7-9
clone_size: NA
j_call: TRBJ2-5
d_call: NA
cdr3_nt: TGTGCCAGCAGCTTAGTTGGCGGGAATAGAGAGACCCAGTACTTC
cdr3_aa: CASSLVGGNRETQYF

v_call: TRBV19
clone_size: few
j_call: TRBJ1-1
d_call: NA
cdr3_nt: TGTGCCAGTAGTCCCCACTCCCCAAATCCTGAAGCTTTCTTT
cdr3_aa: CASSPHSPNPEAFF

v_call: TRBV10-3
clone_size: once
j_call: TRBJ1-3
d_call: NA
cdr3_nt: NA
cdr3_aa: CAISEAGGATDTQYFGPGTIYF

v_call: TRBV19
clone_size: NA
j_call: TRBJ2-2
d_call: TRBD1
cdr3_nt: TGTGCCAGTAGTGGGACAGGGGTGACCGGGGAGCTGTTTTTT
cdr3_aa: CASSGTGVTGELFF

v_call: TRBV9
clone_size: NA
j_call: TRBJ2-6
d_call: NA
cdr3_nt: TGTGCCAGCAGCGTAGATGGGGCCAACGTCCTGACTTTC
cdr3_aa: CASSVDGANVLTF

v_call: TRBV7-6
clone_size: NA
j_call: TRBJ2-2
d_call: NA
cdr3_nt: TGTGCCAGCAGCTTACAAGGGGGGCTGTTTTTT
cdr3_aa: CASSLQGGLFF

v_call: TRBV5-1
clone_size: NA
j_call: TRBJ2-7
d_call: NA
cdr3_nt: TGCGCCAGCAGCCCCAGTGGTGGCGGAGCAACCTACGAGCAGTACTTC
cdr3_aa: CASSPSGGGATYEQYF

v_call: TRBV10-3
clone_size: few
j_call: TRBJ1-2
d_call: NA
cdr3_nt: TGTGCCATCAGTGGGGGTCATTCTGGCTACACCTTC
cdr3_aa: CAISGGHSGYTF

v_call: TRBV4-1
clone_size: many
j_call: TRBJ1-2
d_call: NA
cdr3_nt: TGCGCCAGCAGCCAAGTGTTACCAGGGACTAACTATGGCTACACCTTC
cdr3_aa: CASSQVLPGTNYGYTF

v_call: TRBV20-1
clone_size: NA
j_call: TRBJ1-2
d_call: NA
cdr3_nt: TGCAGTGCTAGAGAGGGAGGGACCGACTATGGCTACACCTTC
cdr3_aa: CSAREGGTDYGYTF

v_call: TRBV6-5
clone_size: many
j_call: TRBJ2-7
d_call: TRBD2
cdr3_nt: TGTGCCAGCAGAGAAGGACTAGCGCGATCCTACGAGCAGTACTTC
cdr3_aa: CASREGLARSYEQYF

v_call: TRBV20-1
clone_size: NA
j_call: TRBJ1-6
d_call: TRBD1
cdr3_nt: TGCAGTGCTAGCGGGACAGAACCCTCACCCCTCCACTTT
cdr3_aa: CSASGTEPSPLHF

v_call: TRBV6-1
clone_size: many
j_call: TRBJ1-5
d_call: NA
cdr3_nt: TGTGCCAGCAGTGAAGTACAGGGTGAAGGTCAGCCCCAGCATTTT
cdr3_aa: CASSEVQGEGQPQHF

v_call: TRBV5-4
clone_size: many
j_call: TRBJ2-3
d_call: NA
cdr3_nt: TGTGCCAGCAGCTTGGACGGGGAGTCAGATACGCAGTATTTT
cdr3_aa: CASSLDGESDTQYF

v_call: TRBV6-6
clone_size: NA
j_call: TRBJ1-6
d_call: NA
cdr3_nt: TGTGCCAGCACCGACCGGCAGGGTTATAATTCACCCCTCCACTTT
cdr3_aa: CASTDRQGYNSPLHF

v_call: TRBV19
clone_size: NA
j_call: TRBJ2-7
d_call: NA
cdr3_nt: TGTGCCACCTCCCTTTTGGGGGACGAGCAGTACTTC
cdr3_aa: CATSLLGDEQYF

v_call: TRBV7-2
clone_size: NA
j_call: TRBJ1-2
d_call: TRBD1
cdr3_nt: TGTGCCAGCAGCTTAAGTAGCAGGCAGGGGGCGTATGGCTACACCTTC
cdr3_aa: CASSLSSRQGAYGYTF

v_call: TRBV5-1
clone_size: many
j_call: TRBJ2-2
d_call: NA
cdr3_nt: TGCGCCAGCAGCGATCCTAGATCAGGCAAGTCGACCGGGGAGCTGTTTTTT
cdr3_aa: CASSDPRSGKSTGELFF

v_call: TRBV7-8
clone_size: few
j_call: TRBJ2-7
d_call: NA
cdr3_nt: TGTGCCAGCAGCTTACAGGGCGCGGGGCAGTACTTC
cdr3_aa: CASSLQGAGQYF

v_call: TRBV12-3/TRBV12-4
clone_size: many
j_call: TRBJ2-7
d_call: TRBD2
cdr3_nt: TGTGCCAGCAGTTGGGGAGCGGGAGCTCAGCAGTACTTC
cdr3_aa: CASSWGAGAQQYF

v_call: TRBV5-1
clone_size: NA
j_call: TRBJ2-7
d_call: TRBD1
cdr3_nt: TGCGCCAGCAGCTTGGGGACAGGGATCAACGAGCAGTACTTC
cdr3_aa: CASSLGTGINEQYF

v_call: TRBV12-3/TRBV12-4
clone_size: many
j_call: TRBJ2-5
d_call: TRBD2
cdr3_nt: TGTGCCAGCAGTCGGGGGGGCGGGGGTTGGGAGACCCAGTACTTC
cdr3_aa: CASSRGGGGWETQYF

v_call: TRBV6-5
clone_size: many
j_call: TRBJ1-2
d_call: TRBD1
cdr3_nt: TGTGCCAGTGGACAGGGAGAGTACTATGGCTACACCTTC
cdr3_aa: CASGQGEYYGYTF

v_call: TRBV10-1
clone_size: NA
j_call: TRBJ2-5
d_call: NA
cdr3_nt: TGCGCCAGCAGTGAGACTACAGAAGAGACCCAGTACTTC
cdr3_aa: CASSETTEETQYF

v_call: TRBV6-5
clone_size: many
j_call: TRBJ2-2
d_call: NA
cdr3_nt: TGTGCCAGCAGCAAAAACACCGGGGAGCTGTTTTTT
cdr3_aa: CASSKNTGELFF

v_call: TRBV15
clone_size: many
j_call: TRBJ1-1
d_call: NA
cdr3_nt: TGTGCCACCGGACCGGAGGGTTCTGAAGCTTTCTTT
cdr3_aa: CATGPEGSEAFF

v_call: TRBV10-2
clone_size: NA
j_call: TRBJ1-2
d_call: TRBD1
cdr3_nt: TGCGCCAGCAGTGAAGGGACAGGGGGCGATGGCTACACCTTC
cdr3_aa: CASSEGTGGDGYTF

v_call: TRBV24-1
clone_size: few
j_call: TRBJ2-1
d_call: NA
cdr3_nt: TGTGCCACCAGTGATTTTGGACGGGAGAGCTACAATGAGCAGTTCTTC
cdr3_aa: CATSDFGRESYNEQFF

v_call: TRBV7-9
clone_size: few
j_call: TRBJ1-4
d_call: NA
cdr3_nt: TGTGCCAGCAGCTCCGGAAATGAAAAACTGTTTTTT
cdr3_aa: CASSSGNEKLFF